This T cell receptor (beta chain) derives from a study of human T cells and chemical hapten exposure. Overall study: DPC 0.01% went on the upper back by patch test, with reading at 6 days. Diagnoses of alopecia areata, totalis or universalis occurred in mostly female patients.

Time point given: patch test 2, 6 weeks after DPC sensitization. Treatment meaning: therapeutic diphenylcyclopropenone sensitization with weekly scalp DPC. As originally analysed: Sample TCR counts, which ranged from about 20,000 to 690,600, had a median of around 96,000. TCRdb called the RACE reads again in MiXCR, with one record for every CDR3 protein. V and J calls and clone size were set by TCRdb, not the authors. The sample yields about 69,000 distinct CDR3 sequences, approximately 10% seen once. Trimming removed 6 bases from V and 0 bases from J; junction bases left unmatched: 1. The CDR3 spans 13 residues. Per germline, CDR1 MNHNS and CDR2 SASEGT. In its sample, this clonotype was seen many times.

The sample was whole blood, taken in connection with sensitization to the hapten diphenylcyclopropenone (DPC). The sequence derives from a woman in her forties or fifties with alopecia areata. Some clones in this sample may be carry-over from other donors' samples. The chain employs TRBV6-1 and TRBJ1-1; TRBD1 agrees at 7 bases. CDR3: CASRGTVNTEAFF. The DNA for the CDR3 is TGTGCCAGCAGGGGGACAGTGAACACTGAAGCTTTCTTT.